Listed below are T cell receptor beta chains from one sample, sequenced in a study of blood T cell repertoires in COVID-19. Using immunoSEQ multiplex PCR, the repertoire was profiled, and TCRdb retains in-frame clones only, with some absent. The sample holds over 200,000 clones, roughly 83% seen once. Sequencing was performed on peripheral blood. The receptors come from a woman in her 70s with active or convalescent COVID-19. CDR3s include the opening cysteine and the closing phenylalanine or tryptophan. The D gene is left open where the match is weak. A clone size is listed for some rows: how often the clone was seen (once, few, many), or a class if it is expanded.

cdr3_nt cdr3_aa j_call clone_size v_call d_call
TGCGCCAGCAGCCAAGGTCCGGGACTAGATGGTTACGAGCAGTACTTC CASSQGPGLDGYEQYF TRBJ2-7 - TRBV4-1 TRBD2
TGTGCCAGCAGTTACGAGCCCCATCAGCCCCAGCATTTT CASSYEPHQPQHF TRBJ1-5 - TRBV6-6 -
TGTGCCAGCAGCGGAACCAGGGTTGCCGGGGAGCTGTTTTTT CASSGTRVAGELFF TRBJ2-2 - TRBV5-4 -
TGCGCCAGCAGCAGAACAGGTGGTAATCAGCCCCAGCATTTT CASSRTGGNQPQHF TRBJ1-5 - TRBV5-1 -
TGTGCCAGCAGTTGGGATGGGACTAGCGTGTACGAGCAGTACTTC CASSWDGTSVYEQYF TRBJ2-7 - TRBV28 TRBD2
TGTGCCAGCAGCGTCCGGGATAATGATTCACCCCTCCACTTT CASSVRDNDSPLHF TRBJ1-6 once TRBV9 -
TGTGCCTCCGCGGGCATCGAGGGATCCGTCACAGATACGCAGTATTTT CASAGIEGSVTDTQYF TRBJ2-3 - TRBV25-1 -
TGTGCCAGCGAAAAAGGACAGTCAAATGAAAAACTGTTTTTT CASEKGQSNEKLFF TRBJ1-4 - TRBV7-9 -
TGTGCCAGTAGCGGGACAGGGGGCGGTCAGCCCCAGCATTTT CASSGTGGGQPQHF TRBJ1-5 - TRBV19 TRBD1
TGTGCCACCAGTGATTTTTCACGGCGGGAGGGCCAAGAGACCCAGTACTTC CATSDFSRREGQETQYF TRBJ2-5 - TRBV24-1 TRBD2
TGTGCCAGCAAACTAGCGGGAGGGCCTGGCAACGAGCAGTACTTC CASKLAGGPGNEQYF TRBJ2-7 - TRBV2 TRBD2
TGCAGCGTCGCAAATGGGAGAACCCTAAAGAACACTGAAGCTTTCTTT CSVANGRTLKNTEAFF TRBJ1-1 - TRBV29-1 -
TGTGCCAGCAGCTCTGACAAAACCTACGAGCAGTACTTC CASSSDKTYEQYF TRBJ2-7 once TRBV27 -
TGTGCCAGCAGCTTAAAACTAGAGAGCACAGATACGCAGTATTTT CASSLKLESTDTQYF TRBJ2-3 - TRBV7-8 -
TGTGCCAGCAGCCAAGATCGAGCGGGAAGGTCCTACAATGAGCAGTTCTTC CASSQDRAGRSYNEQFF TRBJ2-1 - TRBV4-2 TRBD2
TGTGCCAGCAGCTTCCGCTTAGCGGGGGGGGCGGATACGCAGTATTTT CASSFRLAGGADTQYF TRBJ2-3 - TRBV7-9 TRBD2
TGTGCCAGCAGTGCGGGAGGGATCCATAATGAGCAGTTCTTC CASSAGGIHNEQFF TRBJ2-1 - TRBV28 TRBD2
TGTGCCAGCTTACCATCGCAGGGGTTCGGAAACACCATATATTTT CASLPSQGFGNTIYF TRBJ1-3 once TRBV18 -